This entry lists 6 T cell receptor beta chains sequenced from one sample in a study of response to subunit inactivated influenza vaccine. TCRdb re-called the RT-PCR reads through MiXCR, storing one row per CDR3 protein. The data hold about 500,000 distinct CDR3 sequences, with around 7.9% observed a single time. Sequences were derived from PBMCs from blood, sampled roughly 24 months after vaccination. Every receptor here comes from a man aged 50 to 69 who received an inactivated influenza vaccine.

This clonotype was observed at least ten times. The gene calls are TRBV12-3 or TRBV12-4 and TRBJ1-1; D might be TRBD1 (5 bases). V dropped 7 bases and J dropped 4 bases, with 10 bases sitting between them. The CDR3 runs to 12 residues. CDR3 nucleotides: TGTGCCAGCATAGGGGCTCGCACTGAAGCTTTCTTT. Its protein product is CASIGARTEAFF.

This clonotype was counted between two and nine times. This sequence joins TRBV18 and TRBJ1-1, with no clear D. The CDR3 sequence is 14 residues long. Germline lookup yields CDR1 KGHSH and CDR2 LQKENI. Between the trimmed V and J ends, which lost 5 bases and 4 bases, there was a span of 14 bases. In nucleotides, the CDR3 is TGTGCCAGCTCAGCTCGAGTGGTGGGCACTGAAGCTTTCTTT. It yields the protein CASSARVVGTEAFF.

In its sample, this clonotype was seen once. This clone may be a read error of a much larger clone one base away. The chain combines TRBV14 with TRBJ2-2; TRBD1 aligns across 10 bases. Germline CDR1 is SGHDN and CDR2 is FVKESK. The CDR3 totals 17 residues. CDR3 nucleotides: TGTGCCAGCAGCCCCTATCCGGGACAGGGGTTAATCGGGGAGGTGTTTTTT. Translated: CASSPYPGQGLIGEVFF.

V is TRBV5-5 and J is TRBJ2-1; possibly TRBD1 for D (5 bases). Trimming pared 0 bases from V and 7 bases from J, leaving 11 bases between. CDR3 length: 14 amino acids. Germline-derived CDR1 and CDR2 are SGHKS and YYEKEE (reference sequence). The CDR3 DNA follows: TGTGCCAGCAGCTTGGTAGCAGGGATGAATGAGCAGTTCTTC. Its translation: CASSLVAGMNEQFF.

The chain has TRBV24-1 and TRBJ2-2; TRBD2 might be the D (5 bases). V was cut by 1 base and J by 7 bases, with 12 bases left in between. The CDR3 totals 15 residues. Germline V lookup: CDR1 KGHDR, CDR2 SFDVKD. In DNA form, the CDR3 reads TGTGCCACCAGTGATTTCCGCCAGGAGGTCGGGGAGCTGTTTTTT. Protein: CATSDFRQEVGELFF.

The chain uses TRBV10-3 and TRBJ2-3; D is undetermined. The V end lost 3 bases, the J end lost 8 bases, and 9 bases lay between the germline ends. Germline V gene data show CDR1 as ENHRY and CDR2 as SYGVKD. The CDR3 covers 12 residues. For the CDR3, the DNA is TGTGCCATCAGTGAAGCTTTGGGTACGCAGTATTTT. It translates to CAISEALGTQYF.